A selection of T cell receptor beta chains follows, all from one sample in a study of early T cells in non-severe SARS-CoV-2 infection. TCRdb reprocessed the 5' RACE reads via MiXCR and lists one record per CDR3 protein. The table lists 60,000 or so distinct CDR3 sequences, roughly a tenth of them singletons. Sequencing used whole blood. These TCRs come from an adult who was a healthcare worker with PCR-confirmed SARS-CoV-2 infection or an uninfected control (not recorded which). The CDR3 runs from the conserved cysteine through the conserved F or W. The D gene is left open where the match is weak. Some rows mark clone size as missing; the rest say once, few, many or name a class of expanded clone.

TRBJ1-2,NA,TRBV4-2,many,CASSQDLLAGSYYGYTF,TGTGCCAGCAGCCAAGATCTATTAGCAGGGTCCTACTATGGCTACACCTTC
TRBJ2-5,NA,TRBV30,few,CAWRTGAAMGETQYF,TGTGCCTGGAGAACCGGGGCTGCTATGGGAGAGACCCAGTACTTC
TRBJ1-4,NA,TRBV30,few,CAWRGGPSEKLFF,TGTGCCTGGAGAGGGGGACCTAGTGAAAAACTGTTTTTT
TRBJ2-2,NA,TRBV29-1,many,CSVVQVGAGELFF,TGCAGCGTTGTTCAGGTTGGGGCCGGGGAGCTGTTTTTT
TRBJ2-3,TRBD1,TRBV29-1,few,CSVHRGSTDTQYF,TGCAGCGTGCACAGGGGGAGCACAGATACGCAGTATTTT
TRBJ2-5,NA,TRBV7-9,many,CASNPSGGAETQYF,TGTGCCAGCAACCCCTCGGGGGGCGCGGAGACCCAGTACTTC
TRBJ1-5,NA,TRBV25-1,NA,CASGRDNQPQHF,TGTGCCAGCGGCCGGGACAATCAGCCCCAGCATTTT
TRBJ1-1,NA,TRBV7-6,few,CASSPEAMSNTEAFF,TGTGCCAGCAGCCCGGAGGCTATGTCAAACACTGAAGCTTTCTTT
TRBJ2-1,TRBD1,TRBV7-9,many,CASSPGQGNYNEQFF,TGTGCCAGCAGCCCTGGACAGGGGAACTACAATGAGCAGTTCTTC
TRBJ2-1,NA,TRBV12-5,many,CASGFGQIRNNEQFF,TGTGCTAGTGGTTTCGGTCAGATCAGAAACAATGAGCAGTTCTTC
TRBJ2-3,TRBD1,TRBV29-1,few,CSVSTGTGMTDTQYF,TGCAGCGTTTCCACCGGGACAGGGATGACAGATACGCAGTATTTT
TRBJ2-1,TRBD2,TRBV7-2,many,CASSLVAGGIGEQFF,TGTGCCAGCAGCTTAGTGGCCGGGGGGATCGGTGAGCAGTTCTTC
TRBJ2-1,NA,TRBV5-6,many,CASSFSARRGRFYEQFF,TGTGCCAGCAGCTTCTCAGCTAGGAGGGGCAGGTTTTATGAGCAGTTCTTC
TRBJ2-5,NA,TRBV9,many,CASSVAWGAKRETQYF,TGTGCCAGCAGCGTAGCGTGGGGGGCCAAGCGGGAGACCCAGTACTTC
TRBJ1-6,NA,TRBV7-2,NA,CATTGDQGSPLHF,TGTGCCACCACGGGGGACCAGGGCTCACCCCTCCACTTT
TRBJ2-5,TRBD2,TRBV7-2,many,CASSLRGLARETQYF,TGTGCCAGCAGCTTAAGGGGACTAGCACGAGAGACCCAGTACTTC
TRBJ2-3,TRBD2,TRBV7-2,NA,CASSRTSGGADTQYF,TGTGCCAGCAGCCGAACTAGCGGGGGGGCGGATACGCAGTATTTT
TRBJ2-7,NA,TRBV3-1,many,CASSQQGTKQYF,TGTGCCAGCAGCCAACAGGGTACGAAGCAGTACTTC
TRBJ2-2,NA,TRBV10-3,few,CAIRQNTGELFF,TGTGCCATCCGACAGAACACCGGGGAGCTGTTTTTT
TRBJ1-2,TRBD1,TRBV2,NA,CASRNGQGMLGYTF,TGTGCCAGCAGAAATGGACAGGGCATGCTGGGCTACACCTTC
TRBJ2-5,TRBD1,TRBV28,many,CASSTNRGRGQETQYF,TGTGCCAGCAGTACAAACAGGGGTAGGGGGCAAGAGACCCAGTACTTC
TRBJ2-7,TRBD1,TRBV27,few,CASSPGQGRREQYF,TGTGCCAGCAGCCCCGGACAGGGGAGACGCGAGCAGTACTTC
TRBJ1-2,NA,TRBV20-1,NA,CSAESGYGYTF,TGCAGTGCTGAATCAGGGTATGGCTACACCTTC
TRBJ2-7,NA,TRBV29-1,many,CSVGGLQDNSYEQYF,TGCAGCGTTGGGGGGCTACAGGACAACTCCTACGAGCAGTACTTC
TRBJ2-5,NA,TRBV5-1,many,CACSPGLQETQYF,TGCGCCTGTAGCCCGGGACTCCAAGAGACCCAGTACTTC
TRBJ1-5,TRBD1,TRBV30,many,CAWSVQGAPQPQHF,TGTGCCTGGAGTGTACAGGGGGCACCTCAGCCCCAGCATTTT
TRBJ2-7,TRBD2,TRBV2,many,CASQGLAGGSAPYEQYF,TGTGCCAGCCAGGGACTAGCGGGGGGTTCGGCCCCGTACGAGCAGTACTTC
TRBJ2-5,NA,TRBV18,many,CASSPHTLSGETQYF,TGTGCCAGCTCACCGCACACCCTGAGCGGAGAGACCCAGTACTTC
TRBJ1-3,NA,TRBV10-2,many,CASGDNLSGNTIYF,TGCGCCAGCGGGGACAACCTCTCTGGAAACACCATATATTTT
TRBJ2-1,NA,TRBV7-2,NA,CASSRGLSSYNEQFF,TGTGCCAGCAGCCGGGGGTTGAGCTCCTACAATGAGCAGTTCTTC
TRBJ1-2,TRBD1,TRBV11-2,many,CASSPLESGDSRFTF,TGTGCCAGCAGCCCACTGGAGTCCGGGGACAGTCGTTTTACCTTC
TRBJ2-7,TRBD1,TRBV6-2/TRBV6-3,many,CASSFPGQEYEQYF,TGTGCCAGCAGTTTCCCGGGACAGGAATACGAGCAGTACTTC
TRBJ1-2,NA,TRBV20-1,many,CSARVEDSYGYTF,TGCAGTGCTAGGGTTGAAGACAGCTATGGCTACACCTTC
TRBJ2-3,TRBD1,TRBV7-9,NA,CASSFDPGGITDTQYF,TGTGCCAGCAGCTTTGACCCAGGGGGCATCACAGATACGCAGTATTTT
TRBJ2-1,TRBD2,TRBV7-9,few,CASSSLAGGEQFF,TGTGCCAGCAGCTCTCTAGCGGGGGGAGAGCAGTTCTTC
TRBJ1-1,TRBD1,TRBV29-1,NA,CSGRDRGRDTEAFF,TGCAGCGGCCGGGACAGGGGACGTGACACTGAAGCTTTCTTT
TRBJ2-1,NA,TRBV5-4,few,CASSAGQSLNEQFF,TGTGCCAGCAGCGCGGGACAGAGCTTAAATGAGCAGTTCTTC
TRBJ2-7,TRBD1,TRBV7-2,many,CASSLHRGFYEQYF,TGTGCCAGCAGCTTGCACAGGGGGTTCTACGAGCAGTACTTC
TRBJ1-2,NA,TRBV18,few,CASSLRWQATIYGYTF,TGTGCCAGCTCACTGAGGTGGCAGGCGACTATCTATGGCTACACCTTC
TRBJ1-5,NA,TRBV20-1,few,CSAREGTQPQHF,TGCAGTGCTAGGGAGGGTACGCAGCCCCAGCATTTT